The 13 T cell receptor beta chains below come from one sample, sequenced in a study of T cell responses to AZD1222 COVID-19 vaccine. TCRdb keeps only in-frame clones here, not all; method: immunoSEQ multiplex PCR. The table has approximately 180,000 clones, about nine tenths seen once. Sequenced here: peripheral blood, sampled 28 days after the second dose of the MenACWY control vaccine. These receptors originate from an adult who received the MenACWY meningococcal vaccine as a control.

The rearrangement joins TRBV19 to TRBJ2-7; 7 bases are shared with TRBD1. From germline, CDR1 is LNHDA and CDR2 SQIVND (reference sequence). V lost 6 bases to trimming and J lost 0 bases; unmatched junction nucleotides: 5. This CDR3 spans 14 amino acids. The CDR3 nucleotides are TGTGCCAGTAGCCTGACAGGGAGCTCCTACGAGCAGTACTTC. This translates into CASSLTGSSYEQYF. Full variable domain (missing parts from reference TRBV19 and TRBJ2-7): DGGITQSPKYLFRKEGQNVTLSCEQNLNHDAMYWYRQDPGQGLRLIYYSQIVNDFQKGDIAEGYSVSREKKESFPLTVTSAQKNPTAFYLCASSLTGSSYEQYFGPGTRLTVT.

The chain couples TRBV20-1 to TRBJ2-3, with TRBD1 matching over 7 bases. Per germline, CDR1 DFQATT and CDR2 SNEGSKA (reference sequence). Unmatched junction bases numbered 6, after V lost 5 bases and J lost 10 bases. The CDR3 totals 11 residues. CDR3 sequence reads: CSALQGVAQYF. Written as DNA, the CDR3 is TGCAGTGCTCTCCAGGGGGTAGCGCAGTATTTT.

This chain links TRBV25-1 with TRBJ2-7; D may be TRBD2 (5 bases). Per the germline V gene, CDR1 is MGHDK and CDR2 is SYGVNS. The CDR3 runs 12 residues. V lost 2 bases to trimming and J lost 5 bases, with 7 bases between them. The CDR3 DNA is TGTGCCAGCAGTGAAGGAGGCGACGAGCAGTACTTC. Translated: CASSEGGDEQYF.

The chain combines TRBV5-1 with TRBJ2-2; the D gene is possibly TRBD1 (6 bases). V dropped 0 bases and J dropped 3 bases, with 9 bases sitting between them. CDR3 length equals 15 residues. Germline V gene lookup returns CDR1 SGHRS and CDR2 YFSETQ. The CDR3 spells CASSLGRGYTGELFF. Here the CDR3 DNA reads TGCGCCAGCAGCTTGGGAAGGGGGTACACCGGGGAGCTGTTTTTT. Filled out from reference TRBV5-1 and TRBJ2-2, the complete variable domain reads KAGVTQTPRYLIKTRGQQVTLSCSPISGHRSVSWYQQTPGQGLQFLFEYFSETQRNKGNFPGRFSGRQFSNSRSEMNVSTLELGDSALYLCASSLGRGYTGELFFGEGSRLTVL.

This sequence joins TRBV2 and TRBJ1-3; tentative D call: TRBD1 (5 bases). This CDR3 region has 17 residues. The germline V gene encodes CDR1 SNHLY and CDR2 FYNNEI. The ends were cut back, 4 bases at V and 0 bases at J, with 16 bases in the middle. The CDR3 nucleotides are TGTGCCAGCAGTGTGGAGGGGCCGTTCTCCTCTGGAAACACCATATATTTT. As protein: CASSVEGPFSSGNTIYF.

J is TRBJ1-5 and V is TRBV27; maybe TRBD1 (5 bases). This CDR3 is built from 15 residues. Germline CDR1 reads MNHEY; CDR2 reads SMNVEV (reference sequence). Trimming took 5 bases from V and 1 from J, leaving 12 bases between them. The CDR3 nucleotides read TGTGCCAGCAGTCCCAGGGTGACGAGCAATCAGCCCCAGCATTTT. Its protein product is CASSPRVTSNQPQHF.

This sequence joins TRBV4-3 and TRBJ1-4, with unresolved D. Per germline, CDR1 LGHNA and CDR2 YSLEER. The length of the CDR3 is 13 residues. The V and J ends lost 0 bases and 7 bases respectively, with 6 bases between them. The CDR3 sequence is CASSQEMPEKLFF. The CDR3 region has the DNA TGCGCCAGCAGCCAAGAAATGCCTGAAAAACTGTTTTTT.

V gene TRBV5-6 combines with J gene TRBJ2-6, with 7 bases aligning to TRBD1. In germline, CDR1 is SGHDT, CDR2 YYEEEE. The J segment lost 3 bases and the V segment lost 1 base, leaving 10 bases of the junction unmatched. CDR3 size: 18 residues. CDR3 sequence: CASSLLTGAVYGANVLTF. For the CDR3, the DNA is TGTGCCAGCAGCTTGCTAACAGGGGCTGTTTATGGGGCCAACGTCCTGACTTTC. Filled out from reference TRBV5-6 and TRBJ2-6, the complete variable domain reads DAGVTQSPTHLIKTRGQQVTLRCSPKSGHDTVSWYQQALGQGPQFIFQYYEEEERQRGNFPDRFSGHQFPNYSSELNVNALLLGDSALYLCASSLLTGAVYGANVLTFGAGSRLTVL.

The V gene is TRBV7-2, the J gene TRBJ2-7; 8 positions agree with TRBD1. The J segment lost 5 bases and the V segment lost 4 bases, leaving 7 bases of the junction unmatched. CDR3 size: 14 residues. The germline CDR1 and CDR2 sequences are SGHTA and FQGNSA. CDR3 protein: CASSSRDRSDEQYF. CDR3 nucleotides: TGTGCCAGCAGCTCACGGGACAGGTCAGACGAGCAGTACTTC.

The chain uses TRBV3-1 (or the pseudogene TRBV3-2) and TRBJ1-5; a weak D match, TRBD1 (6 bases). The CDR3 has 13 residues. Germline loops: CDR1 LGHDT, CDR2 YNNKEL (reference sequence). V lost 4 bases and J 6 bases, leaving 10 bases between the germline ends. The CDR3 loop is CASSRQGLQPQHF. Written as DNA, the CDR3 is TGTGCCAGCAGCCGGCAGGGGCTTCAGCCCCAGCATTTT.

V gene TRBV18 combines with J gene TRBJ2-7, with a tentative D call TRBD2 (5 bases). CDR1 is KGHSH and CDR2 is LQKENI in the germline V gene. Trimming took 3 bases from V and 0 from J, leaving 12 bases between them. This CDR3 comprises 15 residues. CDR3 DNA: TGTGCCAGCTCACCTGGCCCCACTAGCTCCTACGAGCAGTACTTC. It specifies CASSPGPTSSYEQYF.

In this sample, this clone turned up a few times. The chain is built from TRBV24-1 and TRBJ2-1; TRBD2 aligns across 12 bases. V gave up 7 bases and J gave up 5 bases; unmatched junction bases: 2. The CDR3 is 14 amino acids. Germline CDR1 is KGHDR and CDR2 is SFDVKD. The CDR3 sequence is CATRGLAGNNEQFF. The CDR3 DNA is TGTGCCACCAGGGGACTAGCGGGTAACAATGAGCAGTTCTTC.

V usage is TRBV6-1 and J usage is TRBJ1-5; D is possibly TRBD1 (6 bases). The V and J ends lost 2 bases and 6 bases respectively, with 11 bases between them. CDR1 and CDR2 from the germline V gene are MNHNS and SASEGT. CDR3 length: 14 amino acids. DNA of the CDR3: TGTGCCAGCAGTGAACGCCGAGGGGGTCAGCCCCAGCATTTT. It codes for CASSERRGGQPQHF.